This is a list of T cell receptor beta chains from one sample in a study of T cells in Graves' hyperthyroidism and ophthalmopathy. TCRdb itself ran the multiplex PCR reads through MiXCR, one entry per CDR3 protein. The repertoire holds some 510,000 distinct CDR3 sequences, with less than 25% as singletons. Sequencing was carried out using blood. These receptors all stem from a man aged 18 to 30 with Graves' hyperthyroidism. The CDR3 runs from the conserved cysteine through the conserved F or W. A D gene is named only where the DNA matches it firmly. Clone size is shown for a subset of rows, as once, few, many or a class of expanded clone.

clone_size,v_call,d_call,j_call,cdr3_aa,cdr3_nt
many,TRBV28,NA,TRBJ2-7,CASSLFGLVGEQYF,TGTGCCAGCAGTTTGTTCGGGCTGGTGGGGGAGCAGTACTTC
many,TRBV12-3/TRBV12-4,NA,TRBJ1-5,CASSWSGTGSPHF,TGTGCCAGCAGTTGGTCCGGAACAGGAAGTCCGCATTTT
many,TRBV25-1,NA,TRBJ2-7,CASSEFGGTSYEQYF,TGTGCCAGCAGTGAATTTGGGGGGACCTCCTACGAGCAGTACTTC
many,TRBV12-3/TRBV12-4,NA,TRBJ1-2,CASSLRAGTGHGYTF,TGTGCCAGCAGTTTAAGGGCAGGCACGGGGCATGGCTACACCTTC
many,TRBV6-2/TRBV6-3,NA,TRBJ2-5,CASGLTRRETQYF,TGTGCCAGCGGGCTGACTAGGCGAGAGACCCAGTACTTC
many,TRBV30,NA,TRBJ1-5,CAWSRGQDQPQHF,TGTGCCTGGAGCAGGGGTCAGGATCAGCCCCAGCATTTT
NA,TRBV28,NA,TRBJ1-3,CACSFRGSGNTIYF,TGTGCCTGCAGTTTTCGCGGCTCTGGAAACACCATATATTTT
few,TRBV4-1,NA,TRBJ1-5,CASSQGGKGDRDQPQHF,TGCGCCAGCAGCCAAGGTGGTAAAGGGGATAGGGATCAGCCCCAGCATTTT
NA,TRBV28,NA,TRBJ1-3,CASSFPGRGGNTIYF,TGTGCCAGCAGTTTTCCCGGGAGAGGTGGAAACACCATATATTTT
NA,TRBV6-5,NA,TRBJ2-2,CASSLEAATYTGELFF,TGTGCCAGCAGTTTAGAGGCAGCCACCTACACCGGGGAGCTGTTTTTT
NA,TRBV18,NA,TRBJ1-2,CASSPRPEGGNYGYTF,TGTGCCAGCTCACCCCGACCCGAGGGGGGGAACTATGGCTACACCTTC
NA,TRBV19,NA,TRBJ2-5,CASSKGKETQYF,TGTGCCAGTAGTAAGGGGAAAGAGACCCAGTACTTC
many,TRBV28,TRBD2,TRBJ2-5,CASSSGLAGAQQEAQYF,TGTGCCAGCAGTTCGGGACTAGCGGGGGCCCAGCAAGAGGCCCAGTACTTC
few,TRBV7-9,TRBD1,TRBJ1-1,CATQGGENTEAFF,TGTGCCACCCAGGGGGGAGAGAACACTGAAGCTTTCTTT
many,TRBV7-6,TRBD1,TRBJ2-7,CASSPAPGQGLWEQYF,TGTGCCAGCAGCCCGGCCCCGGGACAGGGCTTATGGGAGCAGTACTTC
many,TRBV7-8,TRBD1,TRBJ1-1,CASSLGGAGGTEAFF,TGTGCCAGCAGCTTAGGTGGGGCAGGGGGCACTGAAGCTTTCTTT
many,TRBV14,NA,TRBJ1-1,CASSQESNTEAFF,TGTGCCAGCAGCCAAGAATCTAACACTGAAGCTTTCTTT
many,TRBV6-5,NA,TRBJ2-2,CASSYSTNGELFF,TGTGCCAGCAGCTACTCGACGAACGGGGAGCTGTTTTTT
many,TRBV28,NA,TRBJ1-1,CASSWGQALETFF,TGTGCCAGCAGTTGGGGCCAGGCCTTGGAAACTTTCTTT
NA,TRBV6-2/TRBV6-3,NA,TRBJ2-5,CASSEPGPQETQYF,TGTGCCAGCAGTGAGCCGGGACCTCAAGAGACCCAGTACTTC
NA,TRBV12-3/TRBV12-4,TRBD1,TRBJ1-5,CASSLRGHGNQPQHF,TGTGCCAGCAGTTTAAGGGGGCACGGCAATCAGCCCCAGCATTTT
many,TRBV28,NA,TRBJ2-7,CASSPRQVLTYEQYF,TGTGCCAGCAGCCCCCGACAAGTATTAACCTACGAGCAGTACTTC
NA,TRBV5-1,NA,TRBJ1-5,CASSLQAGTGQPQHF,TGCGCCAGCAGCTTGCAGGCAGGAACGGGGCAGCCCCAGCATTTT
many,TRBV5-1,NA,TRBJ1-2,CASSLDGGAGIDYTF,TGCGCCAGCAGCTTGGACGGGGGGGCCGGCATTGACTACACCTTC
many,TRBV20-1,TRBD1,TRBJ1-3,CSATGGLNTIYF,TGCAGTGCTACAGGGGGCCTCAACACCATATATTTT
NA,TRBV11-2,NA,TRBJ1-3,CASTDWGAGNTIYF,TGTGCCAGCACCGACTGGGGGGCTGGAAACACCATATATTTT
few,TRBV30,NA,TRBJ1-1,CAWSVRSVNTEAFF,TGTGCCTGGAGTGTACGATCGGTGAACACTGAAGCTTTCTTT
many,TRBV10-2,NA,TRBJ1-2,CASSEMGAWYGYTF,TGCGCCAGCAGTGAGATGGGGGCCTGGTATGGCTACACCTTC
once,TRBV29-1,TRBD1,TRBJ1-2,CSVKTGDYGYTF,TGCAGCGTAAAAACAGGGGACTATGGCTACACCTTC
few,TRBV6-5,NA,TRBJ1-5,CASSYSEQFEPQHF,TGTGCCAGCAGTTACTCGGAGCAGTTCGAGCCCCAGCATTTT
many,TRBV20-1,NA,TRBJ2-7,CSALPWRGPYEQYF,TGCAGTGCGCTCCCTTGGAGAGGACCCTACGAGCAGTACTTC
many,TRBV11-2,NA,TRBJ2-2,CASSPIVGANTGELFF,TGTGCCAGCAGCCCCATTGTAGGAGCGAACACCGGGGAGCTGTTTTTT
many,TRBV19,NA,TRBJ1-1,CASSRTPRRMMNTEAFF,TGTGCCAGTAGCCGTACCCCGAGACGCATGATGAACACTGAAGCTTTCTTT